This is a list of T cell receptor beta chains from one sample in a study of blood T cell repertoires in COVID-19. The table came from immunoSEQ multiplex PCR; TCRdb's copy has only in-frame clones and leaves some out. This sample has some 390,000 clones, with roughly 86% found just once. Sequencing was carried out using peripheral blood. The receptor set was obtained from a woman aged 55-75 years with COVID-19, enrolled during active disease. CDR3s include the opening cysteine and the closing phenylalanine or tryptophan. Fields, in order: J gene, clone size, V gene, D gene, CDR3 length, CDR3 protein, CDR3 DNA. The D gene is left open where the match is weak. Clone size is shown for a subset of rows, as once, few, many or a class of expanded clone.

J: TRBJ2-1
size: -
V: TRBV7-3
D: TRBD1
length: 14
CDR3: CASSRDRGWNEQFF
DNA: TGTGCCAGCAGCAGGGACAGGGGTTGGAATGAGCAGTTCTTC

J: TRBJ1-4
size: -
V: TRBV30
D: -
length: 15
CDR3: CAWRSWASTNEKLFF
DNA: TGTGCCTGGAGATCCTGGGCCTCAACTAATGAAAAACTGTTTTTT

J: TRBJ1-2
size: -
V: TRBV2
D: -
length: 12
CDR3: CASTVQLYGYTF
DNA: TGTGCCAGCACAGTACAGCTCTATGGCTACACCTTC

J: TRBJ2-5
size: -
V: TRBV14
D: TRBD1
length: 13
CDR3: CASSRTGVGTQYF
DNA: TGTGCCAGCAGCCGGACAGGGGTAGGGACCCAGTACTTC

J: TRBJ1-1
size: -
V: TRBV4-1
D: -
length: 15
CDR3: CASSPPVGRAAEAFF
DNA: TGCGCCAGCAGCCCCCCCGTGGGGCGCGCGGCTGAAGCTTTCTTT

J: TRBJ1-6
size: -
V: TRBV25-1
D: -
length: 13
CDR3: CASRGRGNSPLHF
DNA: TGTGCCAGCAGGGGCAGGGGTAATTCACCCCTCCACTTT

J: TRBJ2-2
size: -
V: TRBV9
D: TRBD2
length: 18
CDR3: CASSVELAGRANTGELFF
DNA: TGTGCCAGCAGCGTAGAACTAGCGGGGAGGGCGAACACCGGGGAGCTGTTTTTT

J: TRBJ1-5
size: -
V: TRBV4-1
D: TRBD1
length: 14
CDR3: CASSYNRGNQPQHF
DNA: TGCGCCAGCAGCTACAACAGGGGAAATCAGCCCCAGCATTTT

J: TRBJ1-2
size: few
V: TRBV5-1
D: -
length: 13
CDR3: CASSSTTGSGYTF
DNA: TGCGCCAGCAGCTCGACTACAGGGAGTGGCTACACCTTC

J: TRBJ2-5
size: -
V: TRBV6-5
D: -
length: 16
CDR3: CASSYSRDTQQETQYF
DNA: TGTGCCAGCAGTTACTCGAGAGATACACAGCAAGAGACCCAGTACTTC

J: TRBJ2-5
size: -
V: TRBV19
D: TRBD2
length: 16
CDR3: CASSIDASGGAETQYF
DNA: TGTGCCAGTAGTATAGATGCCAGCGGGGGGGCAGAGACCCAGTACTTC

J: TRBJ2-7
size: -
V: TRBV27
D: TRBD1
length: 15
CDR3: CASSLAGQGEYEQYF
DNA: TGTGCCAGCAGTTTAGCGGGACAGGGGGAGTACGAGCAGTACTTC

J: TRBJ2-7
size: once
V: TRBV29-1
D: -
length: 12
CDR3: CSARRGSYEQYF
DNA: TGCAGCGCCCGGAGGGGATCCTACGAGCAGTACTTC

J: TRBJ1-5
size: -
V: TRBV2
D: TRBD1
length: 17
CDR3: CASSKGAPRFSNQPQHF
DNA: TGTGCCAGCAGTAAGGGGGCCCCCCGATTTAGCAATCAGCCCCAGCATTTT

J: TRBJ2-1
size: -
V: TRBV27
D: TRBD2
length: 19
CDR3: CASSLFTSGGAGVRNEQFF
DNA: TGTGCCAGCAGTTTATTTACTAGCGGGGGGGCGGGGGTGAGAAATGAGCAGTTCTTC

J: TRBJ2-7
size: -
V: TRBV19
D: -
length: 13
CDR3: CASKAGSSYEQYF
DNA: TGTGCCAGTAAGGCGGGCAGCTCCTACGAGCAGTACTTC

J: TRBJ2-5
size: -
V: TRBV2
D: TRBD1
length: 15
CDR3: CASRTNRGLGETQYF
DNA: TGTGCCAGCAGGACAAACAGGGGGCTGGGGGAGACCCAGTACTTC

J: TRBJ2-5
size: -
V: TRBV5-4
D: -
length: 12
CDR3: CASSLSSETQYF
DNA: TGTGCCAGCAGCTTGTCCTCAGAGACCCAGTACTTC

J: TRBJ1-2
size: -
V: TRBV5-1
D: -
length: 14
CDR3: CASSLISQGYGYTF
DNA: TGCGCCAGCAGCTTAATTTCCCAGGGCTATGGCTACACCTTC

J: TRBJ1-1
size: few
V: TRBV9
D: TRBD1
length: 14
CDR3: CASSPGTVNTEAFF
DNA: TGTGCCAGCAGCCCCGGGACAGTGAACACTGAAGCTTTCTTT

J: TRBJ1-2
size: -
V: TRBV5-6
D: -
length: 15
CDR3: CASSLWRRGWTGYTF
DNA: TGTGCCAGCAGCTTATGGCGACGGGGTTGGACTGGCTACACCTTC

J: TRBJ2-1
size: -
V: TRBV20-1
D: -
length: 11
CDR3: CSSRPSDEQFF
DNA: TGCAGTTCTCGTCCCTCGGATGAGCAGTTCTTC

J: TRBJ1-2
size: -
V: TRBV9
D: -
length: 15
CDR3: CASSADPQGNYGYTF
DNA: TGTGCCAGCAGCGCGGACCCTCAGGGGAACTATGGCTACACCTTC

J: TRBJ1-4
size: -
V: TRBV28
D: TRBD1
length: 14
CDR3: CASSLQGAREKLFF
DNA: TGTGCCAGCAGTTTACAGGGGGCGCGAGAAAAACTGTTTTTT

J: TRBJ1-5
size: -
V: TRBV2
D: -
length: 14
CDR3: CASTGQFQNQPQHF
DNA: TGTGCCAGCACCGGACAGTTCCAGAATCAGCCCCAGCATTTT

J: TRBJ2-1
size: -
V: TRBV27
D: -
length: 14
CDR3: CASSLSRGRNEQFF
DNA: TGTGCCAGCAGTTTAAGCAGGGGACGCAATGAGCAGTTCTTC

J: TRBJ1-1
size: -
V: TRBV3-1/TRBV3-2
D: -
length: 14
CDR3: CASSLTQGNTEAFF
DNA: TGTGCCAGCAGCCTTACACAGGGGAACACTGAAGCTTTCTTT

J: TRBJ2-7
size: -
V: TRBV6-5
D: TRBD1
length: 15
CDR3: CASSQGQGATYEQYF
DNA: TGTGCCAGCAGCCAAGGACAGGGGGCTACCTACGAGCAGTACTTC

J: TRBJ2-5
size: -
V: TRBV18
D: -
length: 13
CDR3: CASSPGLEETQYF
DNA: TGTGCCAGCTCACCCGGACTTGAAGAGACCCAGTACTTC

J: TRBJ1-2
size: -
V: TRBV7-2
D: -
length: 15
CDR3: CASSLEYRQRNGYTF
DNA: TGTGCCAGCAGCTTAGAGTACCGACAGAGGAATGGCTACACCTTC

J: TRBJ2-1
size: few
V: TRBV3-1/TRBV3-2
D: TRBD2
length: 15
CDR3: CASSPERGGYNEQFF
DNA: TGTGCCAGCAGCCCAGAGCGGGGGGGATACAATGAGCAGTTCTTC

J: TRBJ1-3
size: -
V: TRBV9
D: -
length: 18
CDR3: CASSARTATGLSGNTIYF
DNA: TGTGCCAGCAGCGCCCGGACAGCTACGGGCCTCTCTGGAAACACCATATATTTT

J: TRBJ2-7
size: -
V: TRBV3-1/TRBV3-2
D: TRBD1
length: 15
CDR3: CASSQAGTGGYEQYF
DNA: TGTGCCAGCAGCCAAGCCGGGACAGGGGGCTACGAGCAGTACTTC

J: TRBJ1-5
size: once
V: TRBV27
D: -
length: 16
CDR3: CASSLNSRQHGQPQHF
DNA: TGTGCCAGCAGTTTAAACTCTAGGCAGCATGGTCAGCCCCAGCATTTT

J: TRBJ1-4
size: -
V: TRBV28
D: TRBD1
length: 13
CDR3: CASSLVGGEKLFF
DNA: TGTGCCAGCAGTTTAGTAGGGGGCGAAAAACTGTTTTTT

J: TRBJ2-3
size: -
V: TRBV5-1
D: -
length: 12
CDR3: CASSSYTDTQYF
DNA: TGCGCCAGCAGCTCCTACACAGATACGCAGTATTTT

J: TRBJ1-4
size: -
V: TRBV6-5
D: -
length: 14
CDR3: CASSYAGRRGKLFF
DNA: TGTGCCAGCAGTTACGCAGGACGAAGGGGGAAACTGTTTTTT

J: TRBJ2-2
size: -
V: TRBV3-1/TRBV3-2
D: -
length: 15
CDR3: CASSPYYSATGELFF
DNA: TGTGCCAGCAGCCCATACTACTCAGCAACCGGGGAGCTGTTTTTT

J: TRBJ1-1
size: -
V: TRBV7-8
D: TRBD1
length: 13
CDR3: CASSTGAALEAFF
DNA: TGTGCCAGCAGCACAGGGGCAGCCCTTGAAGCTTTCTTT

J: TRBJ2-1
size: -
V: TRBV25-1
D: -
length: 15
CDR3: CASSELSGAHNEQFF
DNA: TGTGCCAGCAGTGAATTATCCGGAGCTCACAATGAGCAGTTCTTC

J: TRBJ1-3
size: -
V: TRBV7-2
D: -
length: 16
CDR3: CASSLWTPYSGNTIYF
DNA: TGTGCCAGCAGCTTATGGACACCCTACTCTGGAAACACCATATATTTT

J: TRBJ2-2
size: -
V: TRBV7-2
D: TRBD2
length: 16
CDR3: CASSSARGANTGELFF
DNA: TGTGCCAGCAGTTCCGCGCGGGGGGCGAATACCGGGGAGCTGTTTTTT

J: TRBJ2-4
size: -
V: TRBV5-1
D: -
length: 15
CDR3: CASSPGDVGQPIQYF
DNA: TGCGCCAGCAGCCCCGGGGATGTAGGGCAGCCAATTCAGTACTTC

J: TRBJ2-3
size: -
V: TRBV10-1
D: TRBD1
length: 14
CDR3: CASSDGQGLDTQYF
DNA: TGCGCCAGCAGCGACGGACAGGGGTTGGATACGCAGTATTTT

J: TRBJ2-2
size: -
V: TRBV14
D: -
length: 13
CDR3: CASSQQGNGELFF
DNA: TGTGCCAGCAGCCAACAGGGAAACGGGGAGCTGTTTTTT